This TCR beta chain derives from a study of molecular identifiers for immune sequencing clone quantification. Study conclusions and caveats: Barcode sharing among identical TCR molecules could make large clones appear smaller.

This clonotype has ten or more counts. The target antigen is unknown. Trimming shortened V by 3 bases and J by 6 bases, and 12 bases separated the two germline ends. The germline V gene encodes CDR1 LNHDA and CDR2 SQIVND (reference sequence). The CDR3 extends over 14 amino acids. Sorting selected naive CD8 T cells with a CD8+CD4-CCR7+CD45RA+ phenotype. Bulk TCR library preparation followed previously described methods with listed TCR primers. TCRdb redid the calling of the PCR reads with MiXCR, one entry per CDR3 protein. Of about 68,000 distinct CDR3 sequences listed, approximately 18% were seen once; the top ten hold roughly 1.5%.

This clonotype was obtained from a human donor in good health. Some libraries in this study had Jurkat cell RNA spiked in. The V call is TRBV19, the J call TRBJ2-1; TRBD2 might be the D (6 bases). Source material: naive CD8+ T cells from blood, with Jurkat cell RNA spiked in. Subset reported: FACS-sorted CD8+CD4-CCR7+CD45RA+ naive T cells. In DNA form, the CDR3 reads TGTGCCAGTAGTATCTACTCTAGCGCCAATGAGCAGTTCTTC. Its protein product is CASSIYSSANEQFF.